These T cell receptor beta chains were read from a single sample in a study of blood T cell repertoires in COVID-19. Libraries were prepared by immunoSEQ multiplex PCR; TCRdb keeps only in-frame clonotypes and omits some of them. This table holds over 150,000 clones, around 90% found once. The sequenced material came from PBMCs or T cells enriched from blood (not recorded which). Every receptor here comes from a woman aged 30 to 39 who had recovered from COVID-19. CDR3s include the opening cysteine and the closing phenylalanine or tryptophan. The D gene is left open where the match is weak. Expanded clones get a size class; other rows say once, few or many, or leave the size out.

d_call,j_call,cdr3_length,v_call,clone_size,cdr3_aa,cdr3_nt
NA,TRBJ1-5,14,TRBV7-9,NA,CASSQGGGNQPQHF,TGTGCCAGCAGCCAAGGGGGGGGGAATCAGCCCCAGCATTTT
NA,TRBJ2-5,13,TRBV30,NA,CASDRGNAETQYF,TGTGCCAGTGATCGCGGGAACGCAGAGACCCAGTACTTC
NA,TRBJ1-3,16,TRBV5-6,NA,CASNSAAWSSGNTIYF,TGTGCCAGCAACTCCGCGGCGTGGAGTAGTGGAAACACCATATATTTT
NA,TRBJ2-5,16,TRBV11-1,NA,CASSPPRQRVKETQYF,TGTGCCAGCAGCCCCCCGCGTCAGCGGGTTAAAGAGACCCAGTACTTC
NA,TRBJ1-1,15,TRBV4-3,NA,CASSQEPRGDTEAFF,TGCGCCAGCAGCCAAGAACCCAGGGGTGACACTGAAGCTTTCTTT
NA,TRBJ2-7,12,TRBV27,NA,CASGELAYEQYF,TGTGCCAGCGGAGAGCTCGCCTACGAGCAGTACTTC
TRBD2,TRBJ2-7,15,TRBV7-8,NA,CASTSNAASGSEQYF,TGTGCCAGCACCAGCAATGCGGCTAGCGGGAGCGAGCAGTACTTC
TRBD2,TRBJ2-7,15,TRBV11-2,NA,CASSTGLAGVGEQYF,TGTGCCAGCAGCACGGGACTAGCGGGAGTGGGCGAGCAGTACTTC
NA,TRBJ2-5,13,TRBV9,NA,CASSVTGLETQYF,TGTGCCAGCAGCGTAACCGGGTTGGAGACCCAGTACTTC
NA,TRBJ1-6,17,TRBV27,NA,CASSSFRDYSYNSPLHF,TGTGCCAGCAGTTCCTTCAGGGACTACTCCTATAATTCACCCCTCCACTTT
NA,TRBJ2-1,15,TRBV11-3,NA,CASLKTSGTYNEQFF,TGTGCCAGCCTCAAGACTAGTGGCACCTACAATGAGCAGTTCTTC
NA,TRBJ1-2,14,TRBV6-2/TRBV6-3,NA,CASSLNTPRGGYTF,TGTGCCAGCAGTTTGAACACCCCACGGGGTGGCTACACCTTC
NA,TRBJ2-3,13,TRBV29-1,NA,CSGRLAYPDTQYF,TGCAGCGGGCGCTTAGCGTATCCAGATACGCAGTATTTT
NA,TRBJ2-7,13,TRBV6-5,NA,CASRSDRPYEQYF,TGTGCCAGCAGATCCGACAGGCCCTACGAGCAGTACTTC
NA,TRBJ1-6,15,TRBV11-3,NA,CASSPLGGANSPLHF,TGTGCCAGCAGTCCCCTGGGAGGGGCCAATTCACCCCTCCACTTT
NA,TRBJ2-3,15,TRBV24-1,NA,CATSDSDSWTDTQYF,TGTGCCACCAGTGATTCTGACAGTTGGACAGATACGCAGTATTTT
NA,TRBJ1-1,16,TRBV3-1/TRBV3-2,NA,CASSPRLSSLNTEAFF,TGTGCCAGCAGCCCCCGGTTGTCTTCCTTGAACACTGAAGCTTTCTTT
TRBD1,TRBJ1-1,14,TRBV19,NA,CASSIERQGTEAFF,TGTGCCAGTAGTATAGAGAGACAGGGTACTGAAGCTTTCTTT
NA,TRBJ2-5,13,TRBV7-2,NA,CASSFGQKETQYF,TGTGCCAGCAGCTTTGGGCAGAAAGAGACCCAGTACTTC
NA,TRBJ1-1,13,TRBV12-3/TRBV12-4,once,CASSTTGRTEAFF,TGTGCCAGCAGCACCACAGGTAGGACTGAAGCTTTCTTT
NA,TRBJ1-2,15,TRBV6-5,NA,CASTQLRDLNYGYTF,TGTGCCAGCACCCAGCTTCGGGATCTTAACTATGGCTACACCTTC
TRBD2,TRBJ2-2,15,TRBV19,NA,CASSSGSSNTGELFF,TGTGCCAGTTCCAGCGGGAGCTCGAACACCGGGGAGCTGTTTTTT
NA,TRBJ2-7,16,TRBV18,NA,CASSPQSGTTGSEQYF,TGTGCCAGCTCACCACAATCAGGAACAACTGGATCCGAGCAGTACTTC
NA,TRBJ1-6,16,TRBV7-2,NA,CASSLSRGVKGSPLHF,TGTGCCAGCAGCTTAAGTCGGGGGGTAAAAGGATCACCCCTCCACTTT
NA,TRBJ2-2,15,TRBV7-3,once,CASSFQGLNTGELFF,TGTGCCAGCAGCTTCCAGGGACTGAACACCGGGGAGCTGTTTTTT
TRBD2,TRBJ2-7,15,TRBV7-6,NA,CASSLRTSGLSEQYF,TGTGCCAGCAGCCTAAGGACTAGCGGGTTATCCGAGCAGTACTTC
NA,TRBJ1-1,17,TRBV27,NA,CASSLSIGGHSNTEAFF,TGTGCCAGCAGTTTATCGATAGGGGGACATTCGAACACTGAAGCTTTCTTT
TRBD1,TRBJ2-1,16,TRBV4-3,NA,CASSQAGTGTYNEQFF,TGCGCCAGCAGCCAAGCCGGGACAGGGACGTACAATGAGCAGTTCTTC
TRBD2,TRBJ2-1,15,TRBV15,NA,CATSRVEGGHNEQFF,TGTGCCACCAGCAGAGTTGAGGGAGGGCACAATGAGCAGTTCTTC
NA,TRBJ2-5,14,TRBV9,once,CASSVRGGSETQYF,TGTGCCAGCAGCGTAAGGGGGGGCAGTGAGACCCAGTACTTC
TRBD1,TRBJ1-4,16,TRBV7-9,NA,CASSLGQGAANEKLFF,TGTGCCAGCAGCCTCGGACAGGGAGCGGCTAATGAAAAACTGTTTTTT
NA,TRBJ1-2,13,TRBV12-3/TRBV12-4,NA,CASSFKQGYGYTF,TGTGCCAGCAGTTTTAAACAGGGATATGGCTACACCTTC
NA,TRBJ2-5,11,TRBV15,NA,CATSEGQTQYF,TGTGCCACCAGCGAGGGCCAGACCCAGTACTTC
TRBD1,TRBJ1-6,15,TRBV19,NA,CASSPDRADNSPLHF,TGTGCCAGTAGTCCAGACAGGGCGGATAATTCACCCCTCCACTTT
NA,TRBJ1-4,14,TRBV9,NA,CASSVEGWSEKLFF,TGTGCCAGCAGCGTAGAAGGATGGAGTGAAAAACTGTTTTTT
TRBD1,TRBJ1-1,16,TRBV5-4,NA,CASSFGGGRRNTEAFF,TGTGCCAGCAGCTTTGGAGGGGGCCGAAGGAACACTGAAGCTTTCTTT
TRBD1,TRBJ1-2,13,TRBV9,once,CASSGGDRVGYTF,TGTGCCAGCAGCGGGGGGGACAGGGTCGGCTACACCTTC
TRBD1,TRBJ1-4,15,TRBV11-3,NA,CASSAGQLDNEKLFF,TGTGCCAGCAGCGCGGGACAGCTAGATAATGAAAAACTGTTTTTT
NA,TRBJ2-7,12,TRBV5-1,NA,CASSLRADEQYF,TGCGCCAGCAGCCTTAGAGCCGACGAGCAGTACTTC
NA,TRBJ1-5,13,TRBV16,NA,CASSQGRAQPQHF,TGTGCCAGCAGCCAGGGCAGGGCTCAGCCCCAGCATTTT
TRBD1,TRBJ1-2,13,TRBV7-3,NA,CASSSSGGQGYTF,TGTGCCAGCAGCTCCTCAGGGGGCCAAGGCTACACCTTC
NA,TRBJ1-3,15,TRBV2,NA,CASSGASGIGNTIYF,TGTGCCAGCAGTGGGGCCTCGGGAATTGGAAACACCATATATTTT
TRBD1,TRBJ1-6,13,TRBV2,NA,CASSGTGPSPLHF,TGTGCCAGCAGCGGGACAGGGCCGTCACCCCTCCACTTT
NA,TRBJ2-7,14,TRBV5-6,NA,CASSLVTGAYEQYF,TGTGCCAGCAGCTTGGTCACAGGAGCCTACGAGCAGTACTTC
TRBD2,TRBJ2-3,16,TRBV4-3,NA,CASSQTSGGAVDTQYF,TGCGCCAGCAGCCAAACTAGCGGGGGGGCCGTGGATACGCAGTATTTT
NA,TRBJ1-4,17,TRBV19,NA,CASSFLFGGSTNEKLFF,TGTGCCAGTAGTTTCCTCTTCGGGGGATCAACTAATGAAAAACTGTTTTTT
NA,TRBJ2-6,15,TRBV19,NA,CASSIGLSGANVLTF,TGTGCCAGTAGTATCGGACTCTCTGGGGCCAACGTCCTGACTTTC
NA,TRBJ1-1,17,TRBV11-3,NA,CASRSGPGAGKDTEAFF,TGTGCCAGCAGGTCCGGTCCCGGCGCCGGGAAGGACACTGAAGCTTTCTTT
TRBD1,TRBJ2-3,15,TRBV28,NA,CASSLDRDSTDTQYF,TGTGCCAGCAGCTTAGACAGGGATAGCACAGATACGCAGTATTTT
NA,TRBJ1-1,14,TRBV7-3,NA,CASSPDRVNTEAFF,TGTGCCAGCAGCCCAGACAGAGTGAACACTGAAGCTTTCTTT
NA,TRBJ2-2,13,TRBV6-5,once,CASRASGTGELFF,TGTGCCAGCAGGGCCTCGGGCACCGGGGAGCTGTTTTTT
NA,TRBJ2-4,14,TRBV7-9,once,CASSLDRERNIQYF,TGTGCCAGCAGCTTAGACAGGGAGAGGAACATTCAGTACTTC